The following is a T cell receptor beta chain sequence with its context. The data derive from a study of OX40 agonist ivuxolimab in advanced cancers. Background on the study: Patients in the trial were receiving intravenous ivuxolimab every 2 weeks, at doses of 0.01 to 10 mg/kg. Anti-PD-1, anti-PD-L1 or anti-CTLA-4 therapy given earlier was allowed, and approximately 43% had some.

CDR1 is SGDLS, CDR2 YYNGEE, per germline. V was clipped by 3 bases and J by 5 bases; unmatched bases: 9. There are 15 residues in the CDR3. The assay was immunoSEQ multiplex PCR, and TCRdb's table has in-frame clones only and misses some. The repertoire consists of about 76,000 clones, with 84% occurring once and the leading ten covering 5.5% to 7.5%. V is TRBV9 and J is TRBJ2-7, with 9 bases aligning to TRBD1. The sequenced sample was CD4+ or CD8+ T cells sorted from blood, obtained in a trial of the OX40 agonist ivuxolimab. This TCR was sampled from an adult with an advanced solid tumor such as melanoma, head and neck, liver or kidney cancer. In DNA form, the CDR3 reads TGTGCCAGCAGCGGAGGGGGGACAGGGACCAACGAGCAGTACTTC. This translates into CASSGGGTGTNEQYF.